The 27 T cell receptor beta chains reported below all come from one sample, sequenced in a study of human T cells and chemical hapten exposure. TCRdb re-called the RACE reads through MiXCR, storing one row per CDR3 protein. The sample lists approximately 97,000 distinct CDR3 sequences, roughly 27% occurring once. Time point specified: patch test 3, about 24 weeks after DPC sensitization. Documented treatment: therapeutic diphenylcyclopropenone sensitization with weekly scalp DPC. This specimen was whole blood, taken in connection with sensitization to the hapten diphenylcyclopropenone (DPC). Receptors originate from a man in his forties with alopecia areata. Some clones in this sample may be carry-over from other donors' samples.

The CDR3 coding sequence is TGCAGTGCTAGTCGGAGGACAGATTATCAGCCCCAGCATTTT. Protein: CSASRRTDYQPQHF. This chain links TRBV20-1 with TRBJ1-5, with D tentatively TRBD1 (6 bases). The ends were cut back, 3 bases at V and 5 bases at J, with 14 bases in the middle. The CDR3 runs 14 residues. From germline, CDR1 is DFQATT and CDR2 SNEGSKA (reference sequence).

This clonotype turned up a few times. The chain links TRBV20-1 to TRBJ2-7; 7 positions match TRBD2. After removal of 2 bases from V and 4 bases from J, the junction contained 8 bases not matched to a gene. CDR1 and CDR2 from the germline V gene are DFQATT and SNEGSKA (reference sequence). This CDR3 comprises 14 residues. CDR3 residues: CSARLAGAGYEQYF. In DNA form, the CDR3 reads TGCAGTGCTAGACTTGCGGGAGCGGGTTACGAGCAGTACTTC.

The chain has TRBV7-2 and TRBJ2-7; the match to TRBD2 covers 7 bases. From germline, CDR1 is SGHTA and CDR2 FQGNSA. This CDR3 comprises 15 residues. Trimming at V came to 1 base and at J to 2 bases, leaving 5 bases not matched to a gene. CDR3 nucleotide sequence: TGTGCCAGCAGCTTAGATTCTAGCGGAGCCTACGAGCAGTACTTC. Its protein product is CASSLDSSGAYEQYF.

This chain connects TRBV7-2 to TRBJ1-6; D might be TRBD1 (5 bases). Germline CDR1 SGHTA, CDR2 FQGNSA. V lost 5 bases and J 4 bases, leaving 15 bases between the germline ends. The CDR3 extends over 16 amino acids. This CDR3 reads CASSPKSGAYNSPLHF. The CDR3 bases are TGTGCCAGCAGCCCAAAAAGCGGGGCTTATAATTCACCCCTCCACTTT.

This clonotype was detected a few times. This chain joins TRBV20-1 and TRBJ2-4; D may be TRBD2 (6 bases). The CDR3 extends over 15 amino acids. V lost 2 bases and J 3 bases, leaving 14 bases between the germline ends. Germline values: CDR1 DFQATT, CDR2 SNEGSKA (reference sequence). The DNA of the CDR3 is TGCAGTGCTAGACGGGACTCTGGATACAAAAACATTCAGTACTTC. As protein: CSARRDSGYKNIQYF.

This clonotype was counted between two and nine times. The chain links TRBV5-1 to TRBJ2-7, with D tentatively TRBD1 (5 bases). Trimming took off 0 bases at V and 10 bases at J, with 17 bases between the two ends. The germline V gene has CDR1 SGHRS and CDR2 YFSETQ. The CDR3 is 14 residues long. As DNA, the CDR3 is TGCGCCAGCAGCTTGGGATCAGGGATTACGGCCCAGTACTTC. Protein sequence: CASSLGSGITAQYF.

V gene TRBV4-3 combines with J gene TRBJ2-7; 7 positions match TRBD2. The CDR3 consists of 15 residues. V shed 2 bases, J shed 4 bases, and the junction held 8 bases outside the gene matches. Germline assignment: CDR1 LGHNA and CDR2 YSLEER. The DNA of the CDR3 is TGCGCCAGCAGCCAATGGCGGGAGAAAGGTTACGAGCAGTACTTC. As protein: CASSQWREKGYEQYF.

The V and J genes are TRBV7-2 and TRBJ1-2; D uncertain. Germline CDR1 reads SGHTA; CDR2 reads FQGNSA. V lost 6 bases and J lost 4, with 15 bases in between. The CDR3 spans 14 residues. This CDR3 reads CASSPYTDAYGYTF. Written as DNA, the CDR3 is TGTGCCAGCAGTCCTTATACAGATGCCTATGGCTACACCTTC.

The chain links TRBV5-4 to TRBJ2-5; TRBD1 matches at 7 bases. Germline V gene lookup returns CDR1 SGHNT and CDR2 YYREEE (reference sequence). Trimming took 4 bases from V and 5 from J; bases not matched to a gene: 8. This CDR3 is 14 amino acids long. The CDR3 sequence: CASSLQGTPETQYF. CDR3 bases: TGTGCCAGCAGCCTACAGGGGACCCCGGAGACCCAGTACTTC. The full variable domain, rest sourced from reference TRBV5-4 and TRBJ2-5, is ETGVTQSPTHLIKTRGQQVTLRCSSQSGHNTVSWYQQALGQGPQFIFQYYREEENGRGNFPPRFSGLQFPNYSSELNVNALELDDSALYLCASSLQGTPETQYFGPGTRLLVL.

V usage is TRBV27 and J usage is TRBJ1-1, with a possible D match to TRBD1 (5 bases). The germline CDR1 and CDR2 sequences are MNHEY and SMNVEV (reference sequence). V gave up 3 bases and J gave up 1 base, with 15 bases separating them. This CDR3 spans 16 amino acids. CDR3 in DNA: TGTGCCAGCAGTTTGGCCAGGGTCTTGGCGAACACTGAAGCTTTCTTT. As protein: CASSLARVLANTEAFF.

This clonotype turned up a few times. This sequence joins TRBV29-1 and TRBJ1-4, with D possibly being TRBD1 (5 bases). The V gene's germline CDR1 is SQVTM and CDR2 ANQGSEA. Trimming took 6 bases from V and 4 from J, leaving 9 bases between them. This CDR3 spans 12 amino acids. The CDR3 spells CSVRDHNEKLFF. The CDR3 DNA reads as TGCAGCGTCAGGGACCATAATGAAAAACTGTTTTTT.

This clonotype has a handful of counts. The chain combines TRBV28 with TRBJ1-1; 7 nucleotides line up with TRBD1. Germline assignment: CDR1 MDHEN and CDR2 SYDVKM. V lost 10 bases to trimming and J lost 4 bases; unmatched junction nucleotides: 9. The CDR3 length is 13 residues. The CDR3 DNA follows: TGTGCCACCAGGGGGGGGGGAGCCACTGAAGCTTTCTTT. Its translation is CATRGGGATEAFF.

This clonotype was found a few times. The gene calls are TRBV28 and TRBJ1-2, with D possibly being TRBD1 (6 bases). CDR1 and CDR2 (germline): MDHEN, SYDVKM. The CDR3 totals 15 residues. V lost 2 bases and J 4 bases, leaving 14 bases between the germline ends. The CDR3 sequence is CASSLGGREFYGYTF. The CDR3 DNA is TGTGCCAGCAGTTTAGGGGGGCGAGAGTTCTATGGCTACACCTTC.

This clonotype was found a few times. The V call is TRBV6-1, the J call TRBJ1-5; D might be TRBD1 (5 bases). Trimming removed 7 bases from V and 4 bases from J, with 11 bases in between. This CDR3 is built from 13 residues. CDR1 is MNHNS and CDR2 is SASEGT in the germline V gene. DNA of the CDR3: TGTGCCAGCACAGTGACAGTTAATCAGCCCCAGCATTTT. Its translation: CASTVTVNQPQHF.

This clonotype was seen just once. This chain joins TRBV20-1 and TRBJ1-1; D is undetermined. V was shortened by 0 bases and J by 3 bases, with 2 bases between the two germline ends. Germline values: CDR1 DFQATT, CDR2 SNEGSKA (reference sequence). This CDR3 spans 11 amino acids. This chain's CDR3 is CSAREYTEAFF. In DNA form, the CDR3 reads TGCAGTGCTAGAGAATACACTGAAGCTTTCTTT.

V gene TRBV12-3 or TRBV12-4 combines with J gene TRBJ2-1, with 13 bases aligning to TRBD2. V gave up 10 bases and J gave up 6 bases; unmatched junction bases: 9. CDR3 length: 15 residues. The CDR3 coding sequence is TGTGCCACCCAGTTGGGACTAGCGGGAAGCAATGAGCAGTTCTTC. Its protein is CATQLGLAGSNEQFF.

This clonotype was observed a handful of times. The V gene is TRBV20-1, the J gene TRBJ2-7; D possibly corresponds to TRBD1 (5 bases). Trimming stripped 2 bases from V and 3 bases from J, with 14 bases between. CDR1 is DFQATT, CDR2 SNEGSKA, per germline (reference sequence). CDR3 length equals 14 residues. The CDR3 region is CSARPRQPDYEQYF. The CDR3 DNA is TGCAGTGCTAGACCCAGACAGCCGGACTACGAGCAGTACTTC.

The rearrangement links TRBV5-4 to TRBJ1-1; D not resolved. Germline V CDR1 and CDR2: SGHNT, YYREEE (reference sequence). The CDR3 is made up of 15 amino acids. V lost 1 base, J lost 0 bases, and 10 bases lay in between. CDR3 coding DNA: TGTGCCAGCAGCTTGTCGGTAGGAATGAACACTGAAGCTTTCTTT. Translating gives CASSLSVGMNTEAFF.

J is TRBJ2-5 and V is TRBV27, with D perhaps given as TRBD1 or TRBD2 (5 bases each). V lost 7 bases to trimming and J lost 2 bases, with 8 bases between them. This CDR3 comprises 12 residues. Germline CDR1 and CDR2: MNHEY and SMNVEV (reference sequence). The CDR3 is CASKRGQETQYF. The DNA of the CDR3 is TGTGCCAGCAAGAGGGGTCAAGAGACCCAGTACTTC.

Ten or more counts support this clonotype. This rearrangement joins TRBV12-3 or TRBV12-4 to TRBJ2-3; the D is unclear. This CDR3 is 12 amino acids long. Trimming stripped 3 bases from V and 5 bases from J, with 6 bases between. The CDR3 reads CASSFYLDTQYF. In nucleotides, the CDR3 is TGTGCCAGCAGTTTTTATTTAGATACGCAGTATTTT.

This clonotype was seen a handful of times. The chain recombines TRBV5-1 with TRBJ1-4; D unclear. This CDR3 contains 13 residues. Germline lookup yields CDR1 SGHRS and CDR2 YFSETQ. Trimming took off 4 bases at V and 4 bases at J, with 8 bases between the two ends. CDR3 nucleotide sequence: TGCGCCAGCAGCACGGAACTTAATGAAAAACTGTTTTTT. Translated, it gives CASSTELNEKLFF.

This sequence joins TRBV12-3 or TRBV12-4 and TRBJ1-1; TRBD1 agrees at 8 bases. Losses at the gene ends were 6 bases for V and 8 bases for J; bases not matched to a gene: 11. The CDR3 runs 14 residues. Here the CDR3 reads CASSLRTGPEEAFF. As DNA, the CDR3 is TGTGCCAGCAGCCTACGGACAGGGCCAGAAGAAGCTTTCTTT.

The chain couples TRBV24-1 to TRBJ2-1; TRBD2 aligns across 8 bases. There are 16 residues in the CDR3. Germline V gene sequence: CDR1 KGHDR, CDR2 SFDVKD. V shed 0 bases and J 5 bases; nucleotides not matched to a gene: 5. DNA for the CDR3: TGTGCCACCAGTGATTTGAGTAGCGGGGTCAACAATGAGCAGTTCTTC. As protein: CATSDLSSGVNNEQFF.

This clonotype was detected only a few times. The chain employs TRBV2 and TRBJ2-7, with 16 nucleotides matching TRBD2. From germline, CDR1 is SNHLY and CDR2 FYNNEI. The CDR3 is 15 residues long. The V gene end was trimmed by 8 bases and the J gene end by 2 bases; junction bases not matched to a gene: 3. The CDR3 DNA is TGTGCCAGCGGGACTAGCGGGAGGGCGGCCTACGAGCAGTACTTC. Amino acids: CASGTSGRAAYEQYF.

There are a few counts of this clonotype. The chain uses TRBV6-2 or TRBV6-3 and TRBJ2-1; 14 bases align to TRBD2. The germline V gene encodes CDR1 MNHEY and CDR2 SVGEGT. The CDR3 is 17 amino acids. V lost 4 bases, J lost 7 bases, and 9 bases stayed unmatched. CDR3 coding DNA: TGTGCCAGCAGTTCCCTAAGGACTAGCGGGAGGAAGAATGAGCAGTTCTTC. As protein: CASSSLRTSGRKNEQFF.

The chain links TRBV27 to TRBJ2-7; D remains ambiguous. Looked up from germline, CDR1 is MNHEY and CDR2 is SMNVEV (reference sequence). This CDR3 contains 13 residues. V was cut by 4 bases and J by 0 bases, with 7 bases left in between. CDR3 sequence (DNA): TGTGCCAGCAGTTATATGAGCTCCTACGAGCAGTACTTC. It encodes CASSYMSSYEQYF.

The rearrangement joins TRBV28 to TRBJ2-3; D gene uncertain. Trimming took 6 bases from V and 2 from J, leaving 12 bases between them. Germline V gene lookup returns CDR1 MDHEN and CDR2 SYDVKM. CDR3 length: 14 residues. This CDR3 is CASRRRRYTDTQYF. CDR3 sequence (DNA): TGTGCCAGCAGGAGGCGGAGATACACAGATACGCAGTATTTT.